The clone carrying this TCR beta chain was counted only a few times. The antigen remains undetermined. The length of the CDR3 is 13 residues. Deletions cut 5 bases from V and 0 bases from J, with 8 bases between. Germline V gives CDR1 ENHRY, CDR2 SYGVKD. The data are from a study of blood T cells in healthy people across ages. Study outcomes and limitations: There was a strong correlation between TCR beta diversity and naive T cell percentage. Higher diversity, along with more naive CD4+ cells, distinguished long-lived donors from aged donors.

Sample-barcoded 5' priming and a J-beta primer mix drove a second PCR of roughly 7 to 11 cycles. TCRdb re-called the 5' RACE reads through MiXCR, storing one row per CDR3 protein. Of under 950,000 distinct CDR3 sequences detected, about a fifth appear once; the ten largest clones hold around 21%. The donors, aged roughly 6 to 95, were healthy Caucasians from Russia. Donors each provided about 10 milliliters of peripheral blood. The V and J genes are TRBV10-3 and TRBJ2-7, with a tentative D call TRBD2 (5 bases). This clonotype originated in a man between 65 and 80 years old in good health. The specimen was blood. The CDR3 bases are TGTGCCATCAGTATGGGGAGCTCCTACGAGCAGTACTTC. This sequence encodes CAISMGSSYEQYF.